This TCR beta chain was recovered during a study of cytomegalovirus exposure and HLA in healthy donors. Overall study results and limits: Among the CMV-associated chains, a few were confirmed in vitro as specific for CMV antigens.

Notes on this clone: Its antigen is not known.

Researchers ran the PCR with 60 Vbeta and 13 Jbeta primers. Assay: immunoSEQ multiplex PCR; the TCRdb copy retains only in-frame clones and omits some. The table lists 150,000 to 180,000 clones, roughly 79% of them singletons. This clonotype originated in a man in his late teens or twenties in good health and CMV-seronegative. Material: PBMCs.

Written as DNA, the CDR3 is TGCGCCAGCAGCTTGGGTCAGGGTGGGTCTGGGGCCAACGTCCTGACTTTC. This encodes CASSLGQGGSGANVLTF. The chain employs TRBV5-1 and TRBJ2-6; TRBD1 is a possible D gene (5 bases). CDR1 is SGHRS, CDR2 YFSETQ, per germline. V lost 0 bases and J lost 1, with 11 bases in between. The CDR3 length is 17 residues.